This entry lists 20 T cell receptor beta chains sequenced from one sample in a study of low-dose radiotherapy and immunotherapy resistance in tumors. Time point defined: before trial treatment. cDNA synthesis used a TRAV/TRBV-specific primer set for both chains. The authors amplified TCRs for roughly 20 PCR cycles with a constant-region primer and a V-primer adapter. TCRdb re-called the reads with MiXCR, one entry per CDR3 protein. The data show tens of thousands of distinct CDR3 sequences, more than 7.5% seen once. The specimen comprised PBMCs, sampled before treatment. These receptors came from a male donor with prostate cancer.

In this sample, this clonotype turned up many times. The chain joins TRBV6-2 or TRBV6-3 to TRBJ2-4, with a possible D match to TRBD1 (5 bases). CDR3 length: 13 residues. Germline loops: CDR1 MNHEY, CDR2 SVGEGT. Trimming took off 4 bases at V and 4 bases at J, with 8 bases between the two ends. CDR3 region: CASSLPGKNIQYF. CDR3 in DNA: TGTGCCAGCAGTTTGCCAGGGAAAAACATTCAGTACTTC.

At least ten counts were recorded for this clonotype. The V and J genes are TRBV28 and TRBJ2-1; the D gene could be TRBD1 or TRBD2 (5 bases each). This CDR3 is 12 amino acids long. V lost 2 bases, J lost 12 bases, and 11 bases lay in between. Germline loops: CDR1 MDHEN, CDR2 SYDVKM. CDR3 nucleotide sequence: TGTGCCAGCAGTTTACGGTTTGGGGGGCAGTTCTTC. Translating gives CASSLRFGGQFF.

The sample holds many counts of this clonotype. The chain recombines TRBV6-1 with TRBJ1-1, with D perhaps matching TRBD1 (5 bases). The CDR3 totals 15 residues. In germline, CDR1 is MNHNS, CDR2 SASEGT. Trimming left V 1 base short and J 7 bases short, with 16 bases between. The CDR3 DNA reads as TGTGCCAGCAGTGAAGGTCGGGGGGTAGGAGATGAAGCTTTCTTT. This gives the protein CASSEGRGVGDEAFF.

This clonotype has ten or more counts. This rearrangement joins TRBV2 to TRBJ2-2, with 12 bases that match TRBD2. V lost 7 bases and J lost 4; bases outside the gene matches: 10. CDR1 is SNHLY and CDR2 is FYNNEI in the germline V gene. The CDR3 is made up of 17 amino acids. The CDR3 sequence: CASNLLAGGPGTGELFF. Here the CDR3 DNA reads TGTGCCAGCAACTTGCTAGCGGGAGGGCCAGGCACCGGGGAGCTGTTTTTT.

Many counts were recorded for this clonotype. The chain is built from TRBV9 and TRBJ2-5, with a tentative D call TRBD2 (6 bases). Germline loops: CDR1 SGDLS, CDR2 YYNGEE. V lost 2 bases to trimming and J lost 5 bases, with 16 bases between them. This CDR3 region has 15 residues. This chain's CDR3 is CASSVEGGVVETQYF. The CDR3 bases are TGTGCCAGCAGCGTTGAGGGAGGAGTTGTCGAGACCCAGTACTTC.

This clonotype was counted many times. The V and J genes are TRBV13 and TRBJ1-3, with D tentatively TRBD1 (6 bases). CDR3 length equals 14 residues. The V and J ends lost 6 bases and 4 bases respectively, with 13 bases between them. Germline CDR1 and CDR2: PRHDT and FYEKMQ (reference sequence). This CDR3 reads CASRSTGLGNTIYF. The CDR3 coding sequence is TGTGCCAGCAGATCCACAGGGTTAGGAAACACCATATATTTT.

The table lists this clonotype with many counts. The rearrangement links TRBV20-1 to TRBJ2-5, with D maybe TRBD2 (5 bases). The CDR3 has 14 amino acids. V was pared by 4 bases and J by 1 base, with 13 bases between. Germline V gene data show CDR1 as DFQATT and CDR2 as SNEGSKA (reference sequence). DNA for the CDR3: TGCAGTGCTACCTTACTAGTTAGCCAAGAGACCCAGTACTTC. Its translation: CSATLLVSQETQYF.

V is TRBV7-2 and J is TRBJ2-5; D ambiguous. The CDR3 is 14 residues long. V was trimmed by 5 bases and J by 2 bases, leaving 12 bases between them. CDR1 is SGHTA and CDR2 is FQGNSA in the germline V gene. The CDR3 protein is CASSPEVGQETQYF. The CDR3 nucleotides are TGTGCCAGCAGCCCTGAGGTCGGGCAAGAGACCCAGTACTTC.

In this sample, this clonotype turned up many times. The V call is TRBV28, the J call TRBJ1-1; 8 nucleotides agree with TRBD1. The CDR3 loop spans 14 amino acids. Trimming took 5 bases from V and 5 from J; bases not matched to a gene: 7. Looked up from germline, CDR1 is MDHEN and CDR2 is SYDVKM. The chain's CDR3 is CASSLRQGRTEAFF. The CDR3, as DNA: TGTGCCAGCAGTCTCCGACAGGGGCGGACTGAAGCTTTCTTT.

This clonotype has more than one count but fewer than ten. J is TRBJ2-1 and V is TRBV28, with D possibly matching TRBD1 (5 bases). The CDR3 has 15 amino acids. V lost 6 bases and J 6 bases, leaving 18 bases between the germline ends. Germline V gene data show CDR1 as MDHEN and CDR2 as SYDVKM. The CDR3 region has the DNA TGTGCCAGCAGCCCCCAGAGACAGACTGCCAATGAGCAGTTCTTC. Protein sequence: CASSPQRQTANEQFF.

This clonotype has a count of ten or more. This rearrangement joins TRBV7-2 to TRBJ2-7; 12 nucleotides match TRBD1. After removal of 1 base from V and 4 bases from J, the junction contained 8 bases not matched to a gene. CDR3 length: 17 residues. CDR1 and CDR2 from the germline V gene are SGHTA and FQGNSA. CDR3 residues: CASSLEIGTGGGYEQYF. The CDR3 region has the DNA TGTGCCAGCAGCTTAGAGATCGGGACAGGGGGCGGGTACGAGCAGTACTTC.

The sample holds many counts of this clonotype. The genes are TRBV28 and TRBJ1-6; D may be TRBD1 (5 bases). The CDR3 runs to 12 residues. Germline CDR1 is MDHEN and CDR2 is SYDVKM. Trimming left V 6 bases short and J 11 bases short, with 11 bases between. For the CDR3, the DNA is TGTGCCAGCAGCCCCCGGGGCGCACCCCTCCACTTT. This gives the protein CASSPRGAPLHF.

This clonotype was seen many times. This chain joins TRBV12-3 or TRBV12-4 and TRBJ2-1; D is ambiguous. The CDR3 sequence is 13 residues long. The V end was cut by 5 bases, the J end by 12 bases, with 17 bases between. DNA of the CDR3: TGTGCCAGCAGTCCGTCCTCAGAAGCCAGGCAGTTCTTC. Translation: CASSPSSEARQFF.

The sample holds many counts of this clonotype. The rearrangement links TRBV5-1 to TRBJ2-7, with 9 positions matching TRBD2. J was trimmed by 1 base and V by 4 bases; bases with no gene match: 9. CDR1 and CDR2 (germline): SGHRS, YFSETQ. The CDR3 spans 16 residues. The chain's CDR3 is CASSTETSGASYEQYF. The DNA for the CDR3 is TGCGCCAGCAGCACCGAGACTAGCGGAGCATCCTACGAGCAGTACTTC.

This clonotype appeared many times. V and J are TRBV18 and TRBJ2-3; D may be TRBD1 (5 bases). V shed 5 bases and J shed 0 bases, with 12 bases lying between them. This CDR3 has 15 amino acids. From germline, CDR1 is KGHSH and CDR2 LQKENI. CDR3 coding DNA: TGTGCCAGCTCAACACAGGATATCAGCACAGATACGCAGTATTTT. Its protein product is CASSTQDISTDTQYF.

This sequence joins TRBV12-3 or TRBV12-4 and TRBJ2-1; D possibly corresponds to TRBD2 (6 bases). The CDR3 consists of 15 residues. V dropped 8 bases and J dropped 1 base, with 15 bases sitting between them. The CDR3 spells CASVRTGVSYNEQFF. The DNA of the CDR3 is TGTGCCAGCGTCAGGACGGGGGTTTCCTACAATGAGCAGTTCTTC.

In this sample, this clonotype turned up many times. V gene TRBV27 combines with J gene TRBJ2-1, with 9 bases that match TRBD2. Germline V gene sequence: CDR1 MNHEY, CDR2 SMNVEV (reference sequence). Unmatched junction bases numbered 5, after V lost 6 bases and J lost 2 bases. The CDR3 spans 15 residues. The CDR3 region is CASRGGRGTYNEQFF. CDR3 nucleotides: TGTGCCAGCAGAGGCGGGAGGGGGACCTACAATGAGCAGTTCTTC.

In its sample, this clonotype was seen many times. The J gene is TRBJ1-5, the V gene TRBV28; D is perhaps TRBD1 (6 bases). Germline CDR1 and CDR2: MDHEN and SYDVKM. The CDR3 is 14 residues long. Deletions cut 7 bases from V and 9 bases from J, with 19 bases between. The CDR3, as DNA: TGTGCCAGCATTCGTGGGGGGCCGGAGCGGCCCCAGCATTTT. This sequence encodes CASIRGGPERPQHF.

This clonotype was detected many times. This chain connects TRBV6-1 to TRBJ2-2; 11 bases are a match to TRBD2. CDR1 is MNHNS and CDR2 is SASEGT in the germline V gene. This CDR3 contains 17 residues. V was pared by 10 bases and J by 4 bases, with 14 bases of the junction left unmatched. CDR3: CATLFALAGVSTGELFF. The DNA for the CDR3 is TGTGCCACCCTCTTTGCACTAGCGGGAGTGAGCACCGGGGAGCTGTTTTTT.

This clonotype was detected ten times or more. This chain links TRBV11-2 with TRBJ1-1; the match to TRBD1 covers 7 bases. The J segment lost 1 base and the V segment lost 3 bases, leaving 11 bases of the junction unmatched. Germline values: CDR1 SGHAT, CDR2 FQNNGV. The CDR3 extends over 17 amino acids. The CDR3 loop reads CASSFNPSGTANTEAFF. Written as DNA, the CDR3 is TGTGCCAGCAGCTTCAACCCATCCGGGACAGCGAACACTGAAGCTTTCTTT. The full variable domain, rest sourced from reference TRBV11-2 and TRBJ1-1, is EAGVAQSPRYKIIEKRQSVAFWCNPISGHATLYWYQQILGQGPKLLIQFQNNGVVDDSQLPKDRFSAERLKGVDSTLKIQPAKLEDSAVYLCASSFNPSGTANTEAFFGQGTRLTVV.